The 9 T cell receptor beta chains presented below share a single source sample, sequenced in a study of T cell changes during pregnancy in multiple sclerosis. Sequencing used immunoSEQ multiplex PCR; TCRdb keeps in-frame clones, though not all of them. Here the sample spans almost 55,000 clones, roughly 90% being singletons. Here the sequenced sample was CD8+ T cells from peripheral blood mononuclear cells, taken before pregnancy. Receptors originate from a female donor with multiple sclerosis, enrolled in a pregnancy study.

V usage is TRBV10-3 and J usage is TRBJ2-1, with D perhaps TRBD1 (5 bases). The V and J ends lost 4 bases and 1 base respectively, with 14 bases between them. This CDR3 is built from 16 residues. Germline V gene lookup returns CDR1 ENHRY and CDR2 SYGVKD. The chain's CDR3 is CAISALRAQSYNEQFF. DNA of the CDR3: TGTGCCATCAGTGCTCTCAGGGCCCAATCCTACAATGAGCAGTTCTTC.

Only one count was recorded for this clone. The gene calls are TRBV7-2 and TRBJ1-1; TRBD1 is a possible D gene (5 bases). Germline-derived CDR1 and CDR2 are SGHTA and FQGNSA. V was clipped by 8 bases and J by 5 bases, with 18 bases between them. This CDR3 spans 14 amino acids. The CDR3 nucleotides read TGTGCCAGCGCCCCCAGCGGGGGGAGTACTGAAGCTTTCTTT. It codes for CASAPSGGSTEAFF.

CDR3 sequence: CASSLTGGLNEQYF. The CDR3 bases are TGTGCCAGTAGCCTGACAGGGGGACTCAACGAGCAGTACTTC. The V gene is TRBV19, the J gene TRBJ2-7, with 9 bases lining up with TRBD1. V was pared by 6 bases and J by 5 bases, with 8 bases of the junction left unmatched. This CDR3 spans 14 amino acids. Germline-derived CDR1 and CDR2 are LNHDA and SQIVND (reference sequence).

V and J are TRBV9 and TRBJ2-3, with TRBD1 as a possible D gene (6 bases). This CDR3 has 14 residues. Germline CDR1 SGDLS, CDR2 YYNGEE. The V end lost 0 bases, the J end lost 7 bases, and 12 bases lay between the germline ends. The DNA of the CDR3 is TGTGCCAGCAGCGTAGCCAGGGGCAAGAATACGCAGTATTTT. It encodes CASSVARGKNTQYF.

The chain recombines TRBV28 with TRBJ1-5; 7 nucleotides match TRBD1. Unmatched junction bases numbered 16, after V lost 5 bases and J lost 9 bases. This CDR3 has 16 residues. Germline V CDR1 and CDR2: MDHEN, SYDVKM. CDR3 amino acids: CASSAYLGTAVWPQHF. CDR3 nucleotides: TGTGCCAGCAGTGCGTACCTCGGGACAGCCGTGTGGCCCCAGCATTTT. Complete variable domain (other parts from reference TRBV28 and TRBJ1-5): DVKVTQSSRYLVKRTGEKVFLECVQDMDHENMFWYRQDPGLGLRLIYFSYDVKMKEKGDIPEGYSVSREKKERFSLILESASTNQTSMYLCASSAYLGTAVWPQHFGDGTRLSIL.

The CDR3 region has the DNA TGTGCCAGCTCACCGGCCCCAGAGACCCAGTACTTC. The encoded protein is CASSPAPETQYF. The J gene is TRBJ2-5, the V gene TRBV18; no reliable D call. The V gene's germline CDR1 is KGHSH and CDR2 LQKENI. The CDR3 length is 12 residues. Trimming shortened V by 3 bases and J by 4 bases, and 6 bases separated the two germline ends. The whole variable domain, filled in from reference TRBV18 and TRBJ2-5, reads NAGVMQNPRHLVRRRGQEARLRCSPMKGHSHVYWYRQLPEEGLKFMVYLQKENIIDESGMPKERFSAEFPKEGPSILRIQQVVRGDSAAYFCASSPAPETQYFGPGTRLLVL.

V gene TRBV6-6 combines with J gene TRBJ1-2; no clear D gene. This CDR3 region has 12 residues. Germline V lookup: CDR1 MNHNY, CDR2 SVGAGI (reference sequence). V was cut by 8 bases and J by 4 bases, with 11 bases left in between. The CDR3 spells CASFQEGYGYTF. The CDR3 bases are TGTGCCAGCTTTCAGGAGGGCTATGGCTACACCTTC.

The CDR3 DNA sequence: TGTGCCCAACCCTTGGGCGGTGGGGCTGAAAAACTGTTTTTT. This sequence encodes CAQPLGGGAEKLFF. V and J are TRBV2 and TRBJ1-4; TRBD1 might be the D (5 bases). Germline assignment: CDR1 SNHLY and CDR2 FYNNEI. The CDR3 runs to 14 residues. V lost 11 bases and J lost 7, with 20 bases in between.

The chain uses TRBV4-2 and TRBJ1-3; 7 bases align to TRBD1. Trimming took 0 bases from V and 4 from J; bases not matched to a gene: 6. This CDR3 has 16 amino acids. Per germline, CDR1 LGHNA and CDR2 YNFKEQ. The CDR3: CASSQEGGQSGNTIYF. The CDR3 DNA sequence: TGTGCCAGCAGCCAAGAGGGGGGACAGAGCGGAAACACCATATATTTT.